The 11 T cell receptor beta chains reported below all come from one sample, sequenced in a study of blood T cell repertoires in COVID-19 (dated by TCRdb to 2018 to 2020). The library relied on the immunoSEQ multiplex PCR assay. The table was pulled from immuneACCESS by TCRdb, which kept in-frame rearrangements only. Such tables lose some clones; where checked, under half of the loss comes from unresolved V genes, and the rest has no known cause. Present in this sample are roughly 200,000 clones, about 86% of which were seen just once. The ten top clones hold about 1.5% of the sample. The sequencing input was peripheral blood. The receptor set was obtained from a man aged 18 to 30 with active or convalescent COVID-19.

The V call is TRBV6-2 or TRBV6-3, the J call TRBJ2-1, with 8 bases aligning to TRBD1. Trimming at V came to 5 bases and at J to 7 bases, leaving 7 bases not matched to a gene. This CDR3 has 14 amino acids. Per germline, CDR1 MNHEY and CDR2 SVGEGT. The CDR3 loop reads CASSRQGSMNEQFF. CDR3 in DNA: TGTGCCAGCAGTCGACAGGGGTCTATGAATGAGCAGTTCTTC.

The rearrangement links TRBV3-1 (or the pseudogene TRBV3-2) to TRBJ1-1; D remains unclear. Germline CDR1 and CDR2: LGHDT and YNNKEL (reference sequence). V lost 1 base and J lost 5, with 11 bases in between. The CDR3 covers 14 residues. The CDR3 bases are TGTGCCAGCAGCCAAGCCCGGGGAAGGACTGAAGCTTTCTTT. Residues: CASSQARGRTEAFF.

The chain joins TRBV11-2 to TRBJ1-4, with D perhaps matching TRBD1 (5 bases). Germline CDR1 reads SGHAT; CDR2 reads FQNNGV. The germline V and J ends were trimmed by 2 bases and 4 bases, with 14 bases remaining between them. The CDR3 length is 16 residues. The DNA for the CDR3 is TGTGCCAGCAGCTTATCAGTAGTGGGACTTAATGAAAAACTGTTTTTT. The encoded protein is CASSLSVVGLNEKLFF.

Points on this clone: Its ends do not fully match the called genes, so a read error is possible. The chain recombines TRBV6-2 or TRBV6-3 with TRBJ2-3; tentatively, D is TRBD1 (6 bases). Germline loops: CDR1 MNHEY, CDR2 SVGEGT. The CDR3 sequence is 12 residues long. As DNA, the CDR3 is TGTGCCAGCAGTTACTCGACAGGTACGCAGTATTTT. This codes for CASSYSTGTQYF.

The chain couples TRBV6-2 or TRBV6-3 to TRBJ1-1; no clear D. V gave up 0 bases and J gave up 2 bases, with 10 bases separating them. CDR1 is MNHEY and CDR2 is SVGEGT in the germline V gene. CDR3 length equals 15 residues. The CDR3 coding sequence is TGTGCCAGCAGTTACTCGATTGGAGGTAACACTGAAGCTTTCTTT. This gives the protein CASSYSIGGNTEAFF.

CDR3 bases: TGTGCCAGCAGCCCGGGGGGCTCAACGGGCTATGGCTACACCTTC. Translation: CASSPGGSTGYGYTF. The V and J genes are TRBV7-3 and TRBJ1-2; D might be TRBD1 (6 bases). Germline assignment: CDR1 SGHTA and CDR2 FQGTGA. The germline V and J ends were trimmed by 5 bases and 4 bases, with 17 bases remaining between them. CDR3 length: 15 residues.

The genes are TRBV28 and TRBJ2-7, with 7 bases lining up with TRBD2. The CDR3 consists of 15 residues. The ends lost 0 bases at V and 2 bases at J; junction bases unmatched: 4. CDR1 is MDHEN and CDR2 is SYDVKM in the germline V gene. The CDR3 loop is CASSLWGGSTYEQYF. For the CDR3, the DNA is TGTGCCAGCAGTTTATGGGGAGGGTCCACCTACGAGCAGTACTTC.

The chain has TRBV6-1 and TRBJ2-7, with D unclear. The germline CDR1 and CDR2 sequences are MNHNS and SASEGT. V was trimmed by 3 bases and J by 6 bases, leaving 12 bases between them. The CDR3 loop spans 13 amino acids. Here the CDR3 reads CASSDRLGREQYF. The CDR3 DNA reads as TGTGCCAGCAGTGACCGACTGGGTCGCGAGCAGTACTTC.

In its sample, this clone was seen once. The rearrangement joins TRBV12-3 or TRBV12-4 to TRBJ2-1; weak D call: TRBD2 (6 bases). This CDR3 contains 12 residues. The V gene lost 6 bases and the J gene lost 14 bases, with 17 bases spanning the gap. The CDR3 region has the DNA TGTGCCAGCAGCCCAGGTCCCCCGGGGGAGTTCTTC. It is translated as CASSPGPPGEFF.

This chain connects TRBV28 to TRBJ2-7; 8 bases are shared with TRBD2. The CDR3 totals 14 residues. V trimming: 8 bases; J trimming: 2 bases; junction bases outside the gene matches: 8. Germline assignment: CDR1 MDHEN and CDR2 SYDVKM. The CDR3 loop reads CASAPPGGAYEQYF. The CDR3 nucleotides read TGTGCCAGCGCCCCCCCCGGGGGGGCCTACGAGCAGTACTTC.

With respect to this clone: This may come from a read error, since a much larger clone is one base off. In nucleotides, the CDR3 is TGTGCCAGCAGTTCTGGACAGGGGCCAGATACGCAGTATTTT. Amino acid sequence: CASSSGQGPDTQYF. J is TRBJ2-3 and V is TRBV28, with 9 positions matching TRBD1. The CDR3 has 14 residues. V gave up 4 bases and J gave up 4 bases; unmatched junction bases: 3. Germline values: CDR1 MDHEN, CDR2 SYDVKM.